A selection of T cell receptor beta chains follows, all from one sample in a study of T cell responses to AZD1222 COVID-19 vaccine. Sequencing used immunoSEQ multiplex PCR; TCRdb keeps in-frame clones, though not all of them. The sample has 150,000 to 200,000 clones, less than 95% seen once. The sequences come from peripheral blood, collected on day 0 of AZD1222 vaccination. These receptors were collected from an adult in good health. Each CDR3 is given without its conserved first and last residue.

V,J,length,CDR3
TRBV18,TRBJ2-3,9,ASSPTDTQY
TRBV28,TRBJ2-7,12,ASSRGGIPYEQY
TRBV28,TRBJ2-1,12,ASKGDSSYNEQF
TRBV19,TRBJ1-1,14,ASSIPDRPLNTEAF
TRBV6-1,TRBJ2-7,14,ASSEPSTGAVYEQY
TRBV4-1,TRBJ1-2,13,ASSQAAYTNYGYT
TRBV5-5,TRBJ2-2,14,ASSLLGQGDTGELF
TRBV12-3/TRBV12-4,TRBJ1-1,10,ASRPGSNEAF
TRBV3-1/TRBV3-2,TRBJ2-2,10,ASSQQGWELF
TRBV4-1,TRBJ2-7,14,ASSQVSGRRIDEQY
TRBV7-6,TRBJ2-1,12,ASSQASIYNEQF
TRBV7-2,TRBJ2-1,14,ASSLIAGITVNEQF
TRBV29-1,TRBJ1-2,11,SALGGQEYGYT
TRBV11-2,TRBJ1-4,12,ASNTRGAGEKLF
TRBV9,TRBJ1-1,11,ASSVLQNTEAF
TRBV3-1/TRBV3-2,TRBJ1-1,11,ASSQVWSTEAF
TRBV11-3,TRBJ2-2,11,ASSLEGIGELF
TRBV29-1,TRBJ2-1,13,SVGLLAGVNYEQF
TRBV15,TRBJ1-2,11,ATSSSQGYGYT
TRBV6-5,TRBJ2-2,14,ASSYSAVRDTGELF
TRBV5-1,TRBJ2-6,13,ASSLSSPGANVLT
TRBV30,TRBJ2-1,13,AWGKAGGTYNEQF